Following are 7 T cell receptor beta chains from one sample sequenced in a study of shared clonotypes between healthy human individuals. Sequencing was performed with immunoSEQ multiplex PCR; in TCRdb, only in-frame clones are kept and a portion is missing. The repertoire has about 1 million clones, under 80% of them found once; the top ten carry approximately 1.5%. Sequencing input: memory CD4+ T cells sorted from blood. The subset denotes: CD45RA-negative fraction. Receptor source: a man younger than 35 in good health.

The chain recombines TRBV7-4 with TRBJ2-3; D is perhaps TRBD2 (5 bases). Trimming took off 3 bases at V and 8 bases at J, with 15 bases between the two ends. The CDR3 length is 14 residues. Germline assignment: CDR1 SGHVT and CDR2 SQSDAQ. The CDR3 DNA sequence: TGTGCCAGCAGCTTGAAGCTGGGAGTGGGTACGCAGTATTTT. Its translation: CASSLKLGVGTQYF.

The count of this clone is one. The V call is TRBV19, the J call TRBJ2-7; 9 bases map to TRBD1. The V gene's germline CDR1 is LNHDA and CDR2 SQIVND (reference sequence). The J segment lost 6 bases and the V segment lost 1 base, leaving 7 bases of the junction unmatched. The CDR3 sequence is 15 residues long. CDR3 loop: CASSIGGQGRSEQYF. CDR3 sequence (DNA): TGTGCCAGTAGTATAGGGGGACAGGGAAGGAGCGAGCAGTACTTC.

This chain connects TRBV2 to TRBJ1-5, with D maybe TRBD1 (6 bases). V was pared by 7 bases and J by 6 bases, with 19 bases between. This CDR3 region has 15 residues. Germline loops: CDR1 SNHLY, CDR2 FYNNEI. The CDR3 bases are TGTGCCAGCACCCCGGGGAGGGGGGGAATTCAGCCCCAGCATTTT. Its translation: CASTPGRGGIQPQHF.

The chain carries TRBV9 and TRBJ1-2; D unresolved. The CDR3 runs 13 residues. V was pared by 3 bases and J by 2 bases, with 8 bases between. CDR1 is SGDLS and CDR2 is YYNGEE in the germline V gene. CDR3 DNA: TGTGCCAGCAGCGCCCGATCGAACTATGGCTACACCTTC. It translates to CASSARSNYGYTF.

The V gene is TRBV29-1, the J gene TRBJ1-2, with 9 bases that match TRBD1. V lost 5 bases and J lost 4; bases outside the gene matches: 5. Germline values: CDR1 SQVTM, CDR2 ANQGSEA. This CDR3 spans 13 amino acids. CDR3 sequence reads: CSVKDRGGYGYTF. The CDR3 bases are TGCAGCGTTAAGGACAGGGGTGGCTATGGCTACACCTTC.

The chain links TRBV6-1 to TRBJ2-7; TRBD1 matches at 10 bases. The V gene end was trimmed by 4 bases and the J gene end by 4 bases; junction bases not matched to a gene: 7. There are 15 residues in the CDR3. Germline lookup yields CDR1 MNHNS and CDR2 SASEGT. The CDR3 DNA is TGTGCCAGCAGTGGGAGACAGGGGGCCCTTTACGAGCAGTACTTC. Protein product: CASSGRQGALYEQYF.

V and J are TRBV5-4 and TRBJ2-7; D ambiguous. The CDR3 sequence is 12 residues long. Germline loops: CDR1 SGHNT, CDR2 YYREEE (reference sequence). V lost 2 bases, J lost 1 base, and 4 bases lay in between. The CDR3 region has the DNA TGTGCCAGCAGCTTCCAGTCCTACGAGCAGTACTTC. This codes for CASSFQSYEQYF.